This T cell receptor (beta chain) emerged from a study of shared clonotypes between healthy human individuals. Study results and limitations: Deeper or shallower sequencing was expected to change how clonotypes are shared among donors. Generation probabilities were higher for clonotypes shared across all four sorted-subset donors than for unshared ones.

Germline CDR1 and CDR2: MDHEN and SYDVKM. The CDR3 covers 16 residues. A word on this clone: Its target is not known. An end of the junction does not agree with germline; a read error may underlie this.

Clones were sequenced by immunoSEQ multiplex PCR, and TCRdb holds only the in-frame ones, with some missing. The top ten hold around 1.5% of the sample, which has about 1 million clones, about three quarters seen once. The receptor's source is a man younger than 35 in good health. The gene calls are TRBV28 and TRBJ2-1; no clear D gene. Source material: memory CD4+ T cells sorted from blood. The subset is: CD45RA-negative fraction. The CDR3 is CASSSDDRDSHNEQFF. The CDR3 DNA sequence: TGTGCCAGCAGTTCCGATGACCGCGACTCCCACAATGAGCAGTTCTTC.